The rows below give T cell receptor beta chains drawn from one sample of a study of cytomegalovirus exposure and HLA in healthy donors. The method was immunoSEQ multiplex PCR; TCRdb's version includes in-frame clones alone and lacks a portion of them. The repertoire table contains around 160,000 clones. The sequenced sample was PBMCs. The receptors were sampled from a woman aged 45 to 65 in good health and CMV-seronegative. Each CDR3 is given without its conserved first and last residue.

TRBV2,TRBJ2-7,ASSTGGYEQY
TRBV4-2,TRBJ2-1,ASSGTGRVNEQF
TRBV7-9,TRBJ1-1,ASSLGDNAEAF
TRBV6-6,TRBJ1-6,ASTADYNSPLH
TRBV15,TRBJ2-3,ATSRDTGSDTQY
TRBV5-1,TRBJ1-3,ASSLGRVPDRGNTIY
TRBV6-1,TRBJ2-7,ASSSDIKYEQY
TRBV9,TRBJ2-7,ASSATGGTYEQY
TRBV19,TRBJ2-4,ASTRGIAKNIQY
TRBV6-1,TRBJ2-7,ASSEGTGGPHEQY
TRBV6-1,TRBJ1-2,ASSHQWHGYT
TRBV4-2,TRBJ2-6,ASSQDRQVRGFSGANVLT
TRBV4-2,TRBJ1-5,ASSQDLGGSNQPQH
TRBV2,TRBJ2-1,ASSARNDEQF
TRBV6-5,TRBJ2-1,ASSYGAGAYNEQF
TRBV4-1,TRBJ2-5,ASSPGLGAETQY
TRBV4-1,TRBJ1-2,ASSQSPGTDSYGYT
TRBV2,TRBJ1-1,ASLIWGRDKTEAF
TRBV19,TRBJ2-7,ASSMRAQRTRVEQY
TRBV28,TRBJ1-4,ASISEDTEKLF
TRBV28,TRBJ2-1,ASTKSGGLHEQF
TRBV4-1,TRBJ2-1,ASSQAFGEQF
TRBV6-4,TRBJ2-3,ASSPGSGGATDTQY
TRBV5-1,TRBJ1-2,ASSRDREYGYT
TRBV7-8,TRBJ2-2,ASSFRQENTGELF
TRBV6-5,TRBJ2-5,ASSYSMAGEETQY
TRBV13,TRBJ2-1,ASSARVSYNEQF
TRBV6-5,TRBJ2-1,ASCGGSHHEQF
TRBV7-2,TRBJ2-7,ASSLWLTGVGEQY
TRBV5-1,TRBJ1-2,ASSFSYREGYT
TRBV30,TRBJ1-1,AWSPGRGGSTEAF
TRBV30,TRBJ1-2,AWISGRVNYGYT
TRBV5-1,TRBJ2-3,ASSSRDTSTDTQY
TRBV28,TRBJ2-6,ASSFMTGAISSGANVLT
TRBV25-1,TRBJ1-1,ASSLQGENTEAF
TRBV6-1,TRBJ1-1,ASSTPGGSEAF